This T cell receptor (beta chain) was identified during a study of control samples from healthy donors and cancer patients. Using immunoSEQ multiplex PCR, the repertoire was profiled, and TCRdb retains in-frame clones only, with some absent. Here the sample spans 260,000 or so clones, roughly 80% being singletons. Germline values: CDR1 SGHRS, CDR2 YFSETQ. CDR3 length equals 13 residues. V was pared by 5 bases and J by 6 bases, with 4 bases of the junction left unmatched. This TCR was recovered from a woman between 55 and 75 years old with lung cancer. V and J are TRBV5-1 and TRBJ2-1; the match to TRBD1 covers 8 bases. Source material: PBMCs. CDR3 DNA sequence: TGCGCCAGCAGTCCCGGGACAGGCAATGAGCAGTTCTTC. As protein: CASSPGTGNEQFF.